This is a list of T cell receptor beta chains from one sample in a study of technical replicates of blood from several donors. Using immunoSEQ multiplex PCR, the repertoire was profiled, and TCRdb retains in-frame clones only, with some absent. Of approximately 75,000 clones listed, 95% are singletons. Sequencing was carried out using T cells isolated from PBMCs. The receptors derive from a human donor in good health. Both conserved end residues are part of each CDR3. D genes are given only for firm matches. Size tells how often a clone was seen (once, few, many) or the class of an expanded clone, and some rows leave it out.

d_gene	v_gene	j_gene	abundance	CDR3aa	CDR3nt
TRBD1	TRBV19	TRBJ1-2	.	CASSIQGGFGYTF	TGTGCCAGTAGTATACAGGGGGGATTTGGCTACACCTTC
TRBD2	TRBV7-3	TRBJ2-3	.	CASSLLLAGATDTQYF	TGTGCCAGCAGCTTACTACTAGCGGGAGCCACAGATACGCAGTATTTT
TRBD2	TRBV5-1	TRBJ2-3	.	CASSISGSVDTQYF	TGCGCCAGCAGTATTAGCGGGAGCGTCGATACGCAGTATTTT
.	TRBV29-1	TRBJ1-2	.	CSVEEGGAHGYTF	TGCAGCGTTGAAGAAGGGGGGGCGCATGGCTACACCTTC
TRBD2	TRBV7-6	TRBJ2-5	.	CASSHLGEGFEGTQYF	TGTGCCAGCAGCCATCTAGGGGAGGGGTTCGAGGGGACCCAGTACTTC
.	TRBV4-1	TRBJ2-7	.	CASSAYTPGSREQYF	TGCGCCAGCAGCGCGTACACTCCGGGGTCGCGCGAGCAGTACTTC
TRBD2	TRBV30	TRBJ2-2	.	CAWSSGRVSTGELFF	TGTGCCTGGAGTAGCGGGAGGGTGAGCACCGGGGAGCTGTTTTTT
.	TRBV27	TRBJ2-7	.	CASSLMRHYEQYF	TGTGCCAGCAGTTTAATGCGACACTACGAGCAGTACTTC
.	TRBV28	TRBJ1-3	once	CASSKHSGNTIYF	TGTGCCAGCAGTAAACACTCTGGAAACACCATATATTTT
.	TRBV28	TRBJ2-2	.	CASSYQARELFF	TGTGCCAGCAGTTACCAGGCGAGGGAGCTGTTTTTT
TRBD1	TRBV7-9	TRBJ2-7	once	CASSSQGVEQYF	TGTGCCAGCAGCTCCCAGGGGGTTGAGCAGTACTTC
.	TRBV6-5	TRBJ1-2	.	CASSSAGWGYTF	TGTGCCAGCAGTTCCGCCGGGTGGGGCTACACCTTC
.	TRBV9	TRBJ1-2	.	CASSGERVYGYTF	TGTGCCAGCAGCGGGGAGAGGGTCTATGGCTACACCTTC
.	TRBV7-2	TRBJ2-3	.	CASSFMGAEGDTQYF	TGTGCCAGCAGCTTTATGGGAGCGGAGGGAGATACGCAGTATTTT
.	TRBV7-7	TRBJ2-7	.	CASSLGVGSTYEQYF	TGTGCCAGCAGCTTAGGCGTGGGGAGTACCTACGAGCAGTACTTC
.	TRBV4-3	TRBJ1-1	.	CASSLNPQGTEAFF	TGCGCCAGCAGCCTCAACCCCCAGGGCACTGAAGCTTTCTTT
.	TRBV10-1	TRBJ2-7	.	CASTGAIHEQYF	TGCGCCAGCACAGGGGCTATCCACGAGCAGTACTTC
.	TRBV28	TRBJ1-2	.	CASSFTGSGYTF	TGTGCCAGCAGTTTTACAGGGTCTGGCTACACCTTC
TRBD2	TRBV2	TRBJ2-5	.	CASRAPGLAGGETQYF	TGTGCCAGCAGGGCACCCGGACTAGCGGGAGGGGAGACCCAGTACTTC
TRBD2	TRBV5-1	TRBJ2-7	.	CASSLALAGAPDEQYF	TGCGCCAGCAGCTTGGCACTAGCGGGAGCCCCCGACGAGCAGTACTTC
TRBD2	TRBV14	TRBJ2-1	.	CASSLLTSWISYNEQFF	TGTGCCAGCAGCCTCCTGACTAGCTGGATCTCCTACAATGAGCAGTTCTTC
TRBD2	TRBV4-1	TRBJ2-1	.	CASSQALRGSGRALLYNEQFF	TGCGCCAGCAGCCAAGCCCTAAGAGGGAGCGGGAGAGCTCTTTTATACAATGAGCAGTTCTTC
.	TRBV19	TRBJ2-7	.	CASSMGDYRDEQYF	TGTGCCAGTAGTATGGGCGACTATAGAGACGAGCAGTACTTC
.	TRBV6-5	TRBJ2-1	.	CASSYQGSSYNEQFF	TGTGCCAGCAGTTACCAGGGGAGCTCCTACAATGAGCAGTTCTTC
TRBD1	TRBV29-1	TRBJ2-6	.	CSVGTGTSGANVLTF	TGCAGCGTGGGGACAGGTACCTCTGGGGCCAACGTCCTGACTTTC